The rows below give T cell receptor beta chains drawn from one sample of a study of patients and donors after allogeneic stem cell transplantation. TCRdb fed the RT-PCR reads into MiXCR, producing one record per CDR3 protein. The sample includes about a million distinct CDR3 sequences, more than 15% of them seen just once. Sequenced material: blood, either unsorted or a sorted T cell fraction (not recorded which). The receptors stem from a human donor who was either an allogeneic HSCT recipient or a stem cell or donor lymphocyte infusion donor (not recorded which). It is not recorded whose cells these are; they may come from a transplant donor. The CDR3 runs from the conserved cysteine through the conserved F or W. The D gene is left open where the match is weak. Clone size, where shown, is once, few, many, or a class for clones that have expanded.

J gene,D gene,clone size,V gene,CDR3 DNA,CDR3 protein
TRBJ2-1,TRBD2,.,TRBV2,TGTGCCAGCTCAGCAACGGGGGGGCCGTTTGAGCAGTTCTTC,CASSATGGPFEQFF
TRBJ2-1,TRBD1,.,TRBV24-1,TGTGCCACCAGTGACCACAACCCCGGGACAGGGTCGGAATACTACAATGAGCAGTTCTTC,CATSDHNPGTGSEYYNEQFF
TRBJ1-5,TRBD1,many,TRBV12-3/TRBV12-4,TGTGCCAGCAGTTTACAACAGGGGCCGAGGTATCCCCAGCATTTT,CASSLQQGPRYPQHF
TRBJ2-4,.,few,TRBV11-2,TGTGCCAGCAGCTTAGACGTTTCCCCCATTGGCATTCAGTACTTC,CASSLDVSPIGIQYF
TRBJ1-5,.,.,TRBV24-1,TGTGCCACCAGTGAGGGCACCAGGGACAATCAGCCCCAGCATTTT,CATSEGTRDNQPQHF
TRBJ1-4,TRBD1,.,TRBV6-5,TGTGCCAGCAGTTACACCGGGACAGGGCGCGAAAAACTGTTTTTT,CASSYTGTGREKLFF
TRBJ2-3,.,many,TRBV5-1,TGCGCCAGCAGCCCCGGACGGAGCACAGATACGCAGTATTTT,CASSPGRSTDTQYF
TRBJ2-3,.,few,TRBV11-2,TGTGCCAGCAGCTTAGTTCGGGGCACAGATACGCAGTATTTT,CASSLVRGTDTQYF
TRBJ2-1,.,few,TRBV20-1,TGCAGTGCCCATAACAGGGACATTGAGCAGTTCTTC,CSAHNRDIEQFF
TRBJ2-7,.,few,TRBV7-9,TGTGCCAGCAGCCCAGCCGACTACTACGAGCAGTACTTC,CASSPADYYEQYF
TRBJ2-1,TRBD1,few,TRBV6-2/TRBV6-3,TGTGCCAGCATGGATTTTTCCGGGACAGCCTACAATGAGCAGTTCTTC,CASMDFSGTAYNEQFF
TRBJ2-5,TRBD2,many,TRBV29-1,TGCAGCGTTGACGGGACTAGCGGGAGAGTCGGAAAGACCCAGTACTTC,CSVDGTSGRVGKTQYF
TRBJ2-7,.,.,TRBV6-4,TGTGCCAGCGGACGACAGGTACTAACCTACGAGCAGTACTTC,CASGRQVLTYEQYF
TRBJ2-5,.,few,TRBV12-5,TGTGCTAGTGGTTTCGCATTCCAAGAGACCCAGTACTTC,CASGFAFQETQYF
TRBJ2-3,.,few,TRBV5-6,TGTGCCAGCAGCTTACTTGTAGGAGGAGATACGCAGTATTTT,CASSLLVGGDTQYF
TRBJ1-4,.,.,TRBV18,TGTGCCAGCTCACCGTCTGGACGGGGAGGGGAAAAACTGTTTTTT,CASSPSGRGGEKLFF
TRBJ2-7,TRBD2,few,TRBV9,TGTGCCAGCAGCCCCGGCGGGATAGCGGGAGACTACGAGCAGTACTTC,CASSPGGIAGDYEQYF
TRBJ1-2,.,.,TRBV7-3,TGTGCCAGCAGCCTAGCCGACGACAAGTACTATGGCTACACCTTC,CASSLADDKYYGYTF